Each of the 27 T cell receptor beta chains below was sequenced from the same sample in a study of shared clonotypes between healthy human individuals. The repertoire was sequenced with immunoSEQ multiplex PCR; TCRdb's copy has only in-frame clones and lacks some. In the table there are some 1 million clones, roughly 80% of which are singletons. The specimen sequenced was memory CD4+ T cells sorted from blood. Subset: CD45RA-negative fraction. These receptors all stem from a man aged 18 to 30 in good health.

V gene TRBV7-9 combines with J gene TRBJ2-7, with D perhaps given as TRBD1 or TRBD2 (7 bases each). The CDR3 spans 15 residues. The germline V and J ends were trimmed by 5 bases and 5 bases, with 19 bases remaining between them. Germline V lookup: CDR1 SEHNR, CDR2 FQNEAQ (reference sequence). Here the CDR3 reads CASSPGEGALHEQYF. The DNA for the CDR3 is TGTGCCAGCAGCCCCGGGGAGGGGGCCTTGCACGAGCAGTACTTC.

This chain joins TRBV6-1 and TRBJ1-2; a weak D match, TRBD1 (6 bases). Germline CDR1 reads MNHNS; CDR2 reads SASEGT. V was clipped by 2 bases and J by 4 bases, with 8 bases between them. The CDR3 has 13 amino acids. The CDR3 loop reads CASSERGSYGYTF. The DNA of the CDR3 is TGTGCCAGCAGTGAAAGGGGGAGCTATGGCTACACCTTC.

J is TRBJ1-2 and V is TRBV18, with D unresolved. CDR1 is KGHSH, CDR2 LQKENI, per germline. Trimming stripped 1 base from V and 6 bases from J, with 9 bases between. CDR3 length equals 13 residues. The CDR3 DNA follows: TGTGCCAGCTCACCACGTCCCTCAGATGGCTACACCTTC. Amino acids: CASSPRPSDGYTF. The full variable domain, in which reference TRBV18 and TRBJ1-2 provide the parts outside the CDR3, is NAGVMQNPRHLVRRRGQEARLRCSPMKGHSHVYWYRQLPEEGLKFMVYLQKENIIDESGMPKERFSAEFPKEGPSILRIQQVVRGDSAAYFCASSPRPSDGYTFGSGTRLTVV.

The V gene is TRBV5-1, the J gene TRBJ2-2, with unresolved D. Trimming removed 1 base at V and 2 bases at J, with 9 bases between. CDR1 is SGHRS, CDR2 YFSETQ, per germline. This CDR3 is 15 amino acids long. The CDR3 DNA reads TGCGCCAGCAGCTTGCTAGGGCGTAACACCGGGGAGCTGTTTTTT. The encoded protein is CASSLLGRNTGELFF.

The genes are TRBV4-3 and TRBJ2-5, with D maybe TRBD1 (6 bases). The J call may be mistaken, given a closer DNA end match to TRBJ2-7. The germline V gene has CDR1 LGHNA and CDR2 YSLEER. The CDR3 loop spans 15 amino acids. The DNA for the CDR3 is TGCGCCAGCAGCCAAGATCGCGCCAGGGGCTACGAGCAGTACTTC. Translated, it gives CASSQDRARGYEQYF.

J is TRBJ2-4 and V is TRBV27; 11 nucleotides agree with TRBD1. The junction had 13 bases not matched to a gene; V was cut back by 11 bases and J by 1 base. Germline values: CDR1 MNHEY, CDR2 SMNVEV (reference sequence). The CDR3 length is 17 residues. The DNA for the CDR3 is TGTGCCTCCCTGGGACAGGGGGTAACAGTCGCCAAAAACATTCAGTACTTC. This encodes CASLGQGVTVAKNIQYF.

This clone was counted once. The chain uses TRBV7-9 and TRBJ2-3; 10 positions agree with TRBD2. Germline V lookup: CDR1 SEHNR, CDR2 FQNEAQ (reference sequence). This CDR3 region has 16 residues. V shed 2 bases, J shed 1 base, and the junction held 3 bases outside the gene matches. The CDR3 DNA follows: TGTGCCAGCAGCTTACTCAGCGGGGGGGGCACAGATACGCAGTATTTT. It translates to CASSLLSGGGTDTQYF.

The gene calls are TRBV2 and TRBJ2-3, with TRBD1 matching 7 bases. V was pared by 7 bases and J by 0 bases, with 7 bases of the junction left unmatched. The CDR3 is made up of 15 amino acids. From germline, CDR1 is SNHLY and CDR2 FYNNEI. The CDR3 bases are TGTGCCAGCACTAGGGGACAGTATAGCACAGATACGCAGTATTTT. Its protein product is CASTRGQYSTDTQYF.

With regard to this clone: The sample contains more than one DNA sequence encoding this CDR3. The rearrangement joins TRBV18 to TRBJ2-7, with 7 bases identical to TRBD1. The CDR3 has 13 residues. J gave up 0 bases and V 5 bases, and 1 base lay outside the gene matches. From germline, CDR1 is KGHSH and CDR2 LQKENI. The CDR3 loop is CASSAGGSYEQYF. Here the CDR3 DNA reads TGTGCCAGCTCAGCAGGGGGCTCCTACGAGCAGTACTTC.

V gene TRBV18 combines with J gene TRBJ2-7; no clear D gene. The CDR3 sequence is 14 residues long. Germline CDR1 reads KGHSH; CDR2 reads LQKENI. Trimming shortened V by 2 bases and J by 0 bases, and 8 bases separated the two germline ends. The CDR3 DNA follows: TGTGCCAGCTCACCATTGGGCACCTCCTACGAGCAGTACTTC. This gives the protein CASSPLGTSYEQYF.

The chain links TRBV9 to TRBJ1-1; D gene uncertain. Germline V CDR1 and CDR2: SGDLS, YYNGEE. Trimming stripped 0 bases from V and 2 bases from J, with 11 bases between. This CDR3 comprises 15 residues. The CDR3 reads CASSVVDGPNTEAFF. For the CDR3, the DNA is TGTGCCAGCAGCGTAGTGGATGGCCCTAACACTGAAGCTTTCTTT.

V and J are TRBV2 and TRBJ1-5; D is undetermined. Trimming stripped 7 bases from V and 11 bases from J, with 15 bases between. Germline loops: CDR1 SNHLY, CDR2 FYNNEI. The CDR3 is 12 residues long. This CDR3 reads CASTGAGGAQHF. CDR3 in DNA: TGTGCCAGCACGGGAGCTGGTGGGGCCCAGCATTTT.

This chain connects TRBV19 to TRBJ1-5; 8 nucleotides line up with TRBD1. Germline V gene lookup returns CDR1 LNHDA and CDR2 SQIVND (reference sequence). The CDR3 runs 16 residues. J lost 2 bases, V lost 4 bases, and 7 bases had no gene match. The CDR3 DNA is TGTGCCAGTAGTAAAATCCAGGGGGCTGGCAATCAGCCCCAGCATTTT. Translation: CASSKIQGAGNQPQHF.

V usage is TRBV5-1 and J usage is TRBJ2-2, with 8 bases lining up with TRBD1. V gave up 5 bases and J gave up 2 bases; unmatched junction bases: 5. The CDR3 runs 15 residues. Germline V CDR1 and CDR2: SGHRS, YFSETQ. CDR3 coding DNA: TGCGCCAGCAGTGCGGGACAGGCTAACACCGGGGAGCTGTTTTTT. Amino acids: CASSAGQANTGELFF.

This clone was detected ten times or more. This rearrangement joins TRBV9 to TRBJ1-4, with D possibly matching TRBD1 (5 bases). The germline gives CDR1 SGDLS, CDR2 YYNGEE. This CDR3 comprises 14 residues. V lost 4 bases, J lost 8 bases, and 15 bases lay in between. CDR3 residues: CASSSRGGYEKLFF. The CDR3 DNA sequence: TGTGCCAGCAGCTCCCGGGGGGGGTACGAAAAACTGTTTTTT.

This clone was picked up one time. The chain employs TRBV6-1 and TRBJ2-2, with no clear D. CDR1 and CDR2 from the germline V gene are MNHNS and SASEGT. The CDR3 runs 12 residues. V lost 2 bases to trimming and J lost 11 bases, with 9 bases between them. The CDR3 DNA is TGTGCCAGCAGTGAAAATGGGTCCGAGCTGTTTTTT. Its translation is CASSENGSELFF.

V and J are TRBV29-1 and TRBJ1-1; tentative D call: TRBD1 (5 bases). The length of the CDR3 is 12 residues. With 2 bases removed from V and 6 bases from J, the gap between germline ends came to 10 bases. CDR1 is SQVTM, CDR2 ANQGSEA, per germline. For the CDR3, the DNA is TGCAGCGTTGAAAGGGGCCCCTCTGAAGCTTTCTTT. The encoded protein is CSVERGPSEAFF.

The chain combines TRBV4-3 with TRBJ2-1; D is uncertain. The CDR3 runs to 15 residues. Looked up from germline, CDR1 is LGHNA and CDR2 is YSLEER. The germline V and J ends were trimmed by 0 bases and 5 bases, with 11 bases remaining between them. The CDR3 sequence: CASSQDSRPDNEQFF. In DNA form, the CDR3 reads TGCGCCAGCAGCCAAGATAGCCGTCCGGACAATGAGCAGTTCTTC.

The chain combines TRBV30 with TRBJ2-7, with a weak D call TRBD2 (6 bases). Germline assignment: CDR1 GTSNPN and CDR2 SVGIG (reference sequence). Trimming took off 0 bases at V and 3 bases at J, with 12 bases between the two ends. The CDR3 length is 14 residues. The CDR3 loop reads CAWSVGGAHYEQYF. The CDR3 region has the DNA TGTGCCTGGAGTGTGGGGGGTGCCCACTACGAGCAGTACTTC.

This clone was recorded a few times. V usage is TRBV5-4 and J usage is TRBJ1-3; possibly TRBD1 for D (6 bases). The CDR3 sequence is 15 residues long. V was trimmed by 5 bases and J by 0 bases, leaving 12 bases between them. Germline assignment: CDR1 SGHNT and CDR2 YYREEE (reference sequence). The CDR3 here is CASSRQANSGNTIYF. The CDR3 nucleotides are TGTGCCAGCAGTCGACAGGCGAACTCTGGAAACACCATATATTTT.

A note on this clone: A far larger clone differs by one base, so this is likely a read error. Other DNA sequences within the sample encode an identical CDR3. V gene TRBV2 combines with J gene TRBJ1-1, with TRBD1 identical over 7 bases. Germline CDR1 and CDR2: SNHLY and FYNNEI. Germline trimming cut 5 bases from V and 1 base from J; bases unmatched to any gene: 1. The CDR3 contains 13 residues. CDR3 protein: CASSYRGNTEAFF. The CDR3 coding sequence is TGTGCCAGCAGTTACAGGGGGAACACTGAAGCTTTCTTT.

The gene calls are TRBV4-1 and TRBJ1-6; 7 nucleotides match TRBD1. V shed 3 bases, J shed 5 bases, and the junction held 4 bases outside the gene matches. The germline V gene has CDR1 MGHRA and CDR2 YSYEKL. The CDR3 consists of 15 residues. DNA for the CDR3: TGCGCCAGCAGCCATCAGACAGGGAATAATTCACCCCTCCACTTT. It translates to CASSHQTGNNSPLHF.

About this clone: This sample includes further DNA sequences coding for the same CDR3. The CDR3 region is CASSLGGFNTEAFF. The CDR3 coding sequence is TGCGCCAGCAGCTTGGGGGGTTTTAACACTGAAGCTTTCTTT. V gene TRBV5-1 combines with J gene TRBJ1-1; D call uncertain. The ends were cut back, 0 bases at V and 2 bases at J, with 8 bases in the middle. The V gene's germline CDR1 is SGHRS and CDR2 YFSETQ. The CDR3 is made up of 14 amino acids.

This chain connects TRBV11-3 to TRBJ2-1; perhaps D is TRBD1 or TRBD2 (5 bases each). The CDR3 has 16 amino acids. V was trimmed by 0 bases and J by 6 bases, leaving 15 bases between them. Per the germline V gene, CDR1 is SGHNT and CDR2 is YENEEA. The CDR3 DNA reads TGTGCCAGCAGCTTAGAGGGGAGCCTTGGGGGCAATGAGCAGTTCTTC. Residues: CASSLEGSLGGNEQFF. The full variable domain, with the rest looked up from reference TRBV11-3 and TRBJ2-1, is EAGVVQSPRYKIIEKKQPVAFWCNPISGHNTLYWYLQNLGQGPELLIRYENEEAVDDSQLPKDRFSAERLKGVDSTLKIQPAELGDSAVYLCASSLEGSLGGNEQFFGPGTRLTVL.

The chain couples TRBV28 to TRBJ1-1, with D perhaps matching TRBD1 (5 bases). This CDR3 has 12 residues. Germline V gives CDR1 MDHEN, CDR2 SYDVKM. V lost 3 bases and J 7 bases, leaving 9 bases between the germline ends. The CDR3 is CASSFGGGEAFF. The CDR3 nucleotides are TGTGCCAGCAGTTTTGGTGGGGGTGAAGCTTTCTTT.

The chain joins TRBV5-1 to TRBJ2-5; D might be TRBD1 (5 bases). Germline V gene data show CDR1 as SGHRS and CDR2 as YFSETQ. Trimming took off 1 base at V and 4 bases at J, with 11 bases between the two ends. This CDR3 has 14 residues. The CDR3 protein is CASSLPDRGETQYF. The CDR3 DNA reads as TGCGCCAGCAGCTTGCCAGATAGGGGAGAGACCCAGTACTTC.

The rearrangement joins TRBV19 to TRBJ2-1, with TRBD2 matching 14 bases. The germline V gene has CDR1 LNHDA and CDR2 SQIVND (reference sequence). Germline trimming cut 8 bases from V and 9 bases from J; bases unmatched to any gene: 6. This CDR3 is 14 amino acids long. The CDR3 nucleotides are TGTGCCAGTCTGGGACTAGCGGGAGTGATTGAGCAGTTCTTC. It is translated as CASLGLAGVIEQFF. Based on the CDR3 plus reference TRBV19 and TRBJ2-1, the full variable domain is DGGITQSPKYLFRKEGQNVTLSCEQNLNHDAMYWYRQDPGQGLRLIYYSQIVNDFQKGDIAEGYSVSREKKESFPLTVTSAQKNPTAFYLCASLGLAGVIEQFFGPGTRLTVL.